This entry is about one TCR beta chain. One end of the junction does not line up with germline, which may come from a read error. This entry comes from a study of cytomegalovirus exposure and HLA in healthy donors. The PCR made use of 60 Vbeta and 13 Jbeta primers. Clones were sequenced by immunoSEQ multiplex PCR, and TCRdb holds only the in-frame ones, with some missing. The profile shows about 150,000 clones, roughly 70% of them singletons. The CDR3 is 16 amino acids. Germline CDR1 and CDR2: SEHNR and FQNEAQ (reference sequence). The gene calls are TRBV7-9 and TRBJ1-1; weak D call: TRBD1 (5 bases). The specimen was PBMCs. This TCR came from a middle-aged man in good health and CMV-seronegative. The CDR3 DNA reads TGTGCCAGCAGCTCGTTATCAGGGAAGGTGAAGACTGAAGCTTTCTTT. This gives the protein CASSSLSGKVKTEAFF.